This TCR beta chain was profiled in a study of blood T cell repertoires in COVID-19. In the original analysis: The authors estimated nucleated cell counts from reference gene primer amplification. Repertoires were generated with immunoSEQ multiplex PCR, while TCRdb's copy carries only in-frame clones and drops some. The V and J calls and clone size come from that table; D and trimming were worked out from the DNA. The table lists 68,000 or so clones, 80% to 90% of them singletons. The CDR3 is made up of 13 amino acids. Trimming cost V 1 base and J 14 bases, with 15 bases left between them. Germline CDR1 reads MNHEY; CDR2 reads SVGEGT.

J is TRBJ2-1 and V is TRBV6-2 or TRBV6-3; D remains ambiguous. This TCR was recovered from a man aged 45-60 years with acute or convalescent COVID-19. The sequenced material came from peripheral blood. The CDR3 spells CASSYFSDTEKFF. In DNA, the CDR3 is TGTGCCAGCAGTTACTTCTCAGACACCGAAAAGTTCTTC.